This TCR beta chain was found in a study of cytomegalovirus exposure and HLA in healthy donors. For this clone: Its antigen remains unknown.

Study observations and caveats: Overall, approximately 150 TCR beta chains were annotated as cytomegalovirus-associated. With DRB1 most and HLA-C fewest, TCR association rates differed between HLA loci in a later analysis.

CDR1 is SGHAT and CDR2 is FQNNGV in the germline V gene. V lost 6 bases to trimming and J lost 7 bases, with 27 bases between them. The CDR3 covers 17 residues. The PCR employed 60 Vbeta primers together with 13 Jbeta primers. Clones were read by immunoSEQ multiplex PCR, and TCRdb kept only the in-frame ones, dropping some. The sample contains around 130,000 clones, around 8.5% of which appear only once. Sample: PBMCs. This clonotype was obtained from a man in his forties or fifties in good health and CMV-seronegative. The rearrangement uses TRBV11-2 and TRBJ2-5, with a possible D match to TRBD2 (9 bases). CDR3 DNA sequence: TGTGCCAGCAGTCTAGTTGGACAGGGACTAGCTTCGGGGACCCAGTACTTC. This gives the protein CASSLVGQGLASGTQYF.